The clone carrying this TCR beta chain was observed a handful of times. Its antigen remains unknown. These data are taken from a study of T-cell reconstitution after alpha-beta-depleted transplantation in children. Points from the study as a whole: At the one-year point after transplant, T-cell counts and TCRbeta diversity were found to come mostly from T cells that had been newly produced.

A library of TCRbeta sequences, prepared with unique molecular identifiers, was generated. TCRdb redid the calling of the PCR reads with MiXCR, one entry per CDR3 protein. This sample carries around 960,000 distinct CDR3 sequences, 25% to 30% of them seen once, and the ten largest clones take more than 25%. Trimming took 0 bases from V and 2 from J; bases not matched to a gene: 9. Germline CDR1 and CDR2: LGHDT and YNNKEL (reference sequence). CDR3 length equals 18 residues. Material: PBMCs, mostly from graft donor cells, obtained 360 days after TCRalphabeta/CD19-depleted stem cell transplant. This receptor was identified in a boy under three years old who had a stem cell transplant for SCID, so the T cells may come from the graft donor. The chain uses TRBV3-1 and TRBJ2-3; TRBD2 aligns across 9 bases. The CDR3 bases are TGTGCCAGCAGCCAAGAATCTATAGCGGGGGCCCCCACAGATACGCAGTATTTT. This translates into CASSQESIAGAPTDTQYF.